This T cell receptor (beta chain) derives from a study of T cells after somatic rescue of genetic block. V shed 5 bases and J shed 6 bases, with 11 bases lying between them. CDR1 is SGHRS and CDR2 is YFSETQ in the germline V gene. The CDR3 is made up of 13 amino acids. The data were produced by immunoSEQ multiplex PCR, yet TCRdb's version contains in-frame clones alone and is incomplete. The data hold 110,000 or so clones, with over 80% observed a single time. The rearrangement links TRBV5-1 to TRBJ1-4; maybe TRBD1 (5 bases). The receptor was isolated from a woman under 30. The source material was peripheral blood mononuclear cells (PBMCs). The CDR3 region is CASRGRADEKLFF. The CDR3 nucleotides are TGCGCCAGCAGAGGCAGGGCAGATGAAAAACTGTTTTTT.